This TCR beta chain is drawn from a study of T-cell memory formation after mild COVID-19. Study-wide findings and caveats: The CD4+ clones that contracted clustered mainly within CM and EM, and the CD8+ clones concentrated in EMRA.

This clonotype was picked up a small number of times. Its antigen is undetermined. One entry per CDR3 protein, called by TCRdb with MiXCR from the 5' RACE reads. The table lists 500,000 to 650,000 distinct CDR3 sequences, about 20% of them singletons. CDR3 length equals 11 residues. V was pared by 0 bases and J by 5 bases, with 2 bases between. The germline CDR1 and CDR2 sequences are MGHRA and YSYEKL. This TCR came from an adult woman who had mild COVID-19 (a few samples of this study predate the infection). Cell type and time point are not known. The chain employs TRBV4-1 and TRBJ2-7; D not resolved. Material for sequencing was PBMCs or a T cell subset sorted from them (not recorded which). In DNA, the CDR3 is TGCGCCAGCAGCCAAGACCACGAGCAGTACTTC. Translated, it gives CASSQDHEQYF.